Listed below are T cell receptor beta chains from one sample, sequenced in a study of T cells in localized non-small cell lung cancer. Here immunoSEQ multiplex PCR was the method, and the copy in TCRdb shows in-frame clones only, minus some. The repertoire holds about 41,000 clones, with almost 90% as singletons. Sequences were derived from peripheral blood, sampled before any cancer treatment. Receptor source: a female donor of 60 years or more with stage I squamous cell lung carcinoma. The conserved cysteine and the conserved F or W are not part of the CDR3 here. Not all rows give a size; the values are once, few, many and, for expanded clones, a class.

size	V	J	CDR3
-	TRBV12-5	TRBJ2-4	ASGLVRRTSGRAEAKNIQY
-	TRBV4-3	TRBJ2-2	ASSQVLAGELF
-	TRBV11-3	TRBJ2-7	ASSLGGRAEQY
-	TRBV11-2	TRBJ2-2	ASSFSNTGELF
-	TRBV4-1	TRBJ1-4	ASSPQGTATNEKLF
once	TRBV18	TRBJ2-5	ASSVQGAKGETQY
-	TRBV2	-	ASFRIAYEQY
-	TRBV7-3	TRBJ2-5	ASSSTPQETQY
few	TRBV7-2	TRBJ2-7	ASSLRETYEQY
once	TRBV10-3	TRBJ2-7	AISELGLAGRFYEQY
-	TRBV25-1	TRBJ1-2	ASRNAGQGYGYT
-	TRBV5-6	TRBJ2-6	ASSLLSSGANVLT
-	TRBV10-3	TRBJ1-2	AISPDSNYGYT
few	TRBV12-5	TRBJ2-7	ASALGTALEQY
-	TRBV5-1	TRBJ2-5	ASSSGFRVETQY
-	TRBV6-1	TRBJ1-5	ASSEFLNQPQH
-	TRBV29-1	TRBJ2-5	SVELATETQY
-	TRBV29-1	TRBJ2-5	SVALDRVQY
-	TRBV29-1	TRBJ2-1	SGRGLAIYNEQF
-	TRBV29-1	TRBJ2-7	SANLAGGTYEQY
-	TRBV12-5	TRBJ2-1	ASGLRRLAGEDNEQF
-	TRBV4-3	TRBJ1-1	ASSQGDRNTEAF
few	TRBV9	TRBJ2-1	ASSHDKSLNEQF
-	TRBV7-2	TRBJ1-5	ASSLDLGSNQPQH
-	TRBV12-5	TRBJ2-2	ASGSGQGGTGELF
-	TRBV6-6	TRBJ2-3	ASTPGWGMDTQY
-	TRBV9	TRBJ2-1	ASSGPVRVFANEQF
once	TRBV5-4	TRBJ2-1	ASSDPSGRNYNEQF
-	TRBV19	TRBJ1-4	ASSVQGSNEKLF
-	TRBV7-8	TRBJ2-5	ASSLDRQETQY
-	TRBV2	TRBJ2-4	ASSEGVFGKNIQY
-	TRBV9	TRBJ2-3	ASSVDSGRGVDTQY
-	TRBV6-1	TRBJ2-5	ASSEIGSETQY
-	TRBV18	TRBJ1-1	ASSPSGRGEAF
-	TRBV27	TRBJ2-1	ASSPEGSIPNEQF
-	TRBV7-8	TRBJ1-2	ASSLRDRDLYGYT
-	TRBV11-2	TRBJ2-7	ASSSTPGKTYEQY
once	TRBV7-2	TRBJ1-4	ASSLVTGGNEKLF
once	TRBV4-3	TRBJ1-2	ASSQDQGDFNYGYT
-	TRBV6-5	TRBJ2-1	ASSLRNEQF
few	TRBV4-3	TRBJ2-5	ASSQDRGMETQY
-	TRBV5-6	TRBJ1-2	ASSAQGSDYGYT
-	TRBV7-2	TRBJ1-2	SSSYSGSYGYT
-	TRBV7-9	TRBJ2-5	ASSATGAETQY
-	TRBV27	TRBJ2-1	ASSVGLAGNNEQF
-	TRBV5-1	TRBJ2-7	ASSLGTNTYEQY
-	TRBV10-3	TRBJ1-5	ANSRGQPQH
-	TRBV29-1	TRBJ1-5	SVEQGPGQPQH
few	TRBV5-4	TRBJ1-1	ASSLRWGGPEAF
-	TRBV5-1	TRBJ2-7	ASSPSGNLVEQY
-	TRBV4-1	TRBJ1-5	ASSQGSGGRGQPQH